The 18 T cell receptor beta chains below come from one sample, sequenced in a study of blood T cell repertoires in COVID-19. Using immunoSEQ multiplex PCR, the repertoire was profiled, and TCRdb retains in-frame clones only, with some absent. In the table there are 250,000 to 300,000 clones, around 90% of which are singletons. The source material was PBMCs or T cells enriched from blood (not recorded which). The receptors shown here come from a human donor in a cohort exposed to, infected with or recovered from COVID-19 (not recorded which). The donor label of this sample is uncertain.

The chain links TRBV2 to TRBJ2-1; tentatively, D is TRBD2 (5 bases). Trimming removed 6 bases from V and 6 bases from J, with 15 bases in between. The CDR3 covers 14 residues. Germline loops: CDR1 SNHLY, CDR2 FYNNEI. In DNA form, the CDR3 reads TGTGCCAGCAGAAAATCCGGACTGAGCAATGAGCAGTTCTTC. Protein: CASRKSGLSNEQFF.

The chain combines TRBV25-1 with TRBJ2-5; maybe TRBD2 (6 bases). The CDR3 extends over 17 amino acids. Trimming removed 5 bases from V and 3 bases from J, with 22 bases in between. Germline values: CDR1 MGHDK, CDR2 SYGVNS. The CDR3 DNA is TGTGCCAGCAGTTTAGGGGCAGGGAGGAGAGAAGAAGAGACCCAGTACTTC. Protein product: CASSLGAGRREEETQYF.

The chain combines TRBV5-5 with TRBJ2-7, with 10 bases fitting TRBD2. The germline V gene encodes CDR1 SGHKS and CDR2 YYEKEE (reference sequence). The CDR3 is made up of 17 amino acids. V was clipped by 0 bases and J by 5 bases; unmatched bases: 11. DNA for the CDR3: TGTGCCAGCAGCTTGGTGGCCCCGGGACTAGCGTCCCACGAGCAGTACTTC. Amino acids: CASSLVAPGLASHEQYF.

DNA of the CDR3: TGCAGCGTTGAAGAAGGAGCGGATGGCTACACCTTC. It yields the protein CSVEEGADGYTF. This chain links TRBV29-1 with TRBJ1-2; D remains unclear. The CDR3 length is 12 residues. Trimming left V 0 bases short and J 6 bases short, with 8 bases between. Germline V gene sequence: CDR1 SQVTM, CDR2 ANQGSEA.

The CDR3 nucleotides read TGTGCCAGCAGCAAAGAAAAAAAGCGTGGGACAGGGCTGCCCTCTGGGGCCAACGTCCTGACTTTC. Translation gives CASSKEKKRGTGLPSGANVLTF. The chain joins TRBV21-1 to TRBJ2-6; the table assigns TRBD1, which was not confirmed against the DNA. TRBV21-1 is annotated as a pseudogene. CDR3 size: 22 residues.

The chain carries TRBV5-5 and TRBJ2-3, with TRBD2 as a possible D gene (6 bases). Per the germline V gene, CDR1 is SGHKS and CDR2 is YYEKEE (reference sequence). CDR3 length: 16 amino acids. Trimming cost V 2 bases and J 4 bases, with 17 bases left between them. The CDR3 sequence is CASSFSISGWADTQYF. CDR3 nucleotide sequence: TGTGCCAGCAGCTTTTCTATTAGCGGTTGGGCAGATACGCAGTATTTT.

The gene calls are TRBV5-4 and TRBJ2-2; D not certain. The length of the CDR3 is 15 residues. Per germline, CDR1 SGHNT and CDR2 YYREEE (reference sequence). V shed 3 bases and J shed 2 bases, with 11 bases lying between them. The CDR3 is CASSYGASNTGELFF. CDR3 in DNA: TGTGCCAGCAGCTACGGAGCCTCAAACACCGGGGAGCTGTTTTTT.

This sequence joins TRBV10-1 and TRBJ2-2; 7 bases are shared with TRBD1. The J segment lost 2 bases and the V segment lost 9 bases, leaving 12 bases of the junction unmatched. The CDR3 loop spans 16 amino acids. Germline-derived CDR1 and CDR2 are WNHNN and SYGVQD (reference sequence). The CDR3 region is CARQLSDRTNTGELFF. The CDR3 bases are TGCGCCAGACAACTCTCGGACAGGACTAACACCGGGGAGCTGTTTTTT.

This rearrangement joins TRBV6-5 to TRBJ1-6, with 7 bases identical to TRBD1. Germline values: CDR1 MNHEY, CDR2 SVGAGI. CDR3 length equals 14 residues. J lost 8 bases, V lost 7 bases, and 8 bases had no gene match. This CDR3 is CASNQGGTDSPLHF. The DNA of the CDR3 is TGTGCCAGCAACCAGGGGGGCACCGATTCACCCCTCCACTTT.

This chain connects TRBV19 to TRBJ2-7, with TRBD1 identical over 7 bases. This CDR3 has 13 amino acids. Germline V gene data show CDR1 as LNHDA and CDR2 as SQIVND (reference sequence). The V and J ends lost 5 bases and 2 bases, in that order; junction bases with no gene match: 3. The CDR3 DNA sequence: TGTGCCAGTAGTGTGGGGACAGCCTACGAGCAGTACTTC. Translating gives CASSVGTAYEQYF.

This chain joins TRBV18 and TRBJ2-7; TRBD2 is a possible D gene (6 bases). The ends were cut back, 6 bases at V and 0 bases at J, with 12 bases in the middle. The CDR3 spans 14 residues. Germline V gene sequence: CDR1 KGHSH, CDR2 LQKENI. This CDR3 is CASSQDGSSYEQYF. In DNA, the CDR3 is TGTGCCAGCTCGCAGGACGGGAGCTCCTACGAGCAGTACTTC.

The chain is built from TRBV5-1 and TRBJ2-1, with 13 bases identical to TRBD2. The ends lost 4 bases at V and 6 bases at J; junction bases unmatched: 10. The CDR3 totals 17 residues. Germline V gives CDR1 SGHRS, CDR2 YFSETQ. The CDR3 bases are TGCGCCAGCAGCCCCTGGACTAGCGGGGGATTCTCCAATGAGCAGTTCTTC. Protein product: CASSPWTSGGFSNEQFF.

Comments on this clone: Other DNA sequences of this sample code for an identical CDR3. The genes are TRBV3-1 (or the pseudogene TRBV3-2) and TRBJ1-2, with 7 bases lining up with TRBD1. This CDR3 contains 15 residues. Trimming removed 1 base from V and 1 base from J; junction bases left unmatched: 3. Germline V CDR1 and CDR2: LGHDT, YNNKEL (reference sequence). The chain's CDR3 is CASSQGQGVNYGYTF. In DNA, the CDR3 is TGTGCCAGCAGCCAAGGACAGGGAGTTAACTATGGCTACACCTTC.

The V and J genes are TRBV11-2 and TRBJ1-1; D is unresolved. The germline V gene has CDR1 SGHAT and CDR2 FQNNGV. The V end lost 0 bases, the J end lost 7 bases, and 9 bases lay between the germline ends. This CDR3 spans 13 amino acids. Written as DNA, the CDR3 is TGTGCCAGCAGCTTAGATCTAAGCAATGAAGCTTTCTTT. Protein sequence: CASSLDLSNEAFF.

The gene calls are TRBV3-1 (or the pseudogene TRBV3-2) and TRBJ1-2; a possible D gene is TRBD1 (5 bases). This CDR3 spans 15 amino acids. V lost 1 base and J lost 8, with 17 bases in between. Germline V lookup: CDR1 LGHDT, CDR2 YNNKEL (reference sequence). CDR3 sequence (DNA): TGTGCCAGCAGCCAAGTCAGCCCAGGGTTGGGCGGCTACACCTTC. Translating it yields CASSQVSPGLGGYTF.

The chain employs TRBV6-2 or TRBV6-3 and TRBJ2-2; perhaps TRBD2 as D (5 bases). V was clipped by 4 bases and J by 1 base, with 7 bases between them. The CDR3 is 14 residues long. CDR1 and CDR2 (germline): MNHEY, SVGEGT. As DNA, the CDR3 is TGTGCCAGCAGTTTGAGGGTGAACACCGGGGAGCTGTTTTTT. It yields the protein CASSLRVNTGELFF.

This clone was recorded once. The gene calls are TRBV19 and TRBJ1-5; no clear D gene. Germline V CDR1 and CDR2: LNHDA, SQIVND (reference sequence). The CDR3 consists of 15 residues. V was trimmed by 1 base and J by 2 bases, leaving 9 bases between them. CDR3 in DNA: TGTGCCAGTAGTATAGGGAGTTTCGGCAATCAGCCCCAGCATTTT. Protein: CASSIGSFGNQPQHF.

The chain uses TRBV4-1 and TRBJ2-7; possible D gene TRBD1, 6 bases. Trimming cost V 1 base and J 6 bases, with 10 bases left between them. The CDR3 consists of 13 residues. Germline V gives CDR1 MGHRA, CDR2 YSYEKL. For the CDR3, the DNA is TGCGCCAGCAGCCAAGCTACAGGGTTCGAGCAGTACTTC. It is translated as CASSQATGFEQYF.